This passage covers 12 T cell receptor beta chains from one sample sequenced in a study of glioma-infiltrating T cells. The iRepertoire nested amplicon-rescue multiplex PCR amplified TCR alpha and beta CDR3s from RNA. Using its own MiXCR run on the multiplex PCR reads, TCRdb lists one record per CDR3 protein. The sample holds under 200,000 distinct CDR3 sequences, approximately 40% seen once. Sequenced input: glioma tissue, nonneoplastic brain tissue, or PBMCs (not recorded which). The receptors were gathered from a human donor with low-grade glioma or glioblastoma, undergoing nonglioma brain surgery, or in good health (not recorded which).

V usage is TRBV15 and J usage is TRBJ2-3; TRBD2 matches 7 bases. Per germline, CDR1 LNHNV and CDR2 YYDKDF (reference sequence). V gave up 0 bases and J gave up 4 bases; unmatched junction bases: 13. The CDR3 length is 18 residues. This chain's CDR3 is CATSREKNRGRAADTQYF. Here the CDR3 DNA reads TGTGCCACCAGCAGAGAGAAGAATAGAGGGAGGGCCGCAGATACGCAGTATTTT.

This clonotype was found many times. The V call is TRBV19, the J call TRBJ1-1, with D possibly being TRBD1 (6 bases). The CDR3 consists of 13 residues. V gave up 10 bases and J gave up 4 bases, with 16 bases separating them. In germline, CDR1 is LNHDA, CDR2 SQIVND (reference sequence). The DNA for the CDR3 is TGTGCCACCGGCCAGGGGCAGGCCACTGAAGCTTTCTTT. The encoded protein is CATGQGQATEAFF.

This clonotype was counted many times. The V call is TRBV28, the J call TRBJ2-7, with D unresolved. Germline V gives CDR1 MDHEN, CDR2 SYDVKM. V was clipped by 3 bases and J by 5 bases, with 14 bases between them. CDR3 length equals 14 residues. CDR3 in DNA: TGTGCCAGCAGTTTCCGAGCGTTAAGGAACGAGCAGTACTTC. Translated, it gives CASSFRALRNEQYF.

This clonotype is judged large. V gene TRBV15 combines with J gene TRBJ1-2; no clear D. The CDR3 spans 14 residues. Per the germline V gene, CDR1 is LNHNV and CDR2 is YYDKDF (reference sequence). V lost 5 bases and J lost 0, with 10 bases in between. The CDR3 bases are TGTGCCACCAGCCATGGCCGCGCTAACTATGGCTACACCTTC. It yields the protein CATSHGRANYGYTF.

This clonotype was found a few times. Here the CDR3 reads CASSPATDTQYF. Here the CDR3 DNA reads TGTGCCAGCAGCCCTGCCACAGATACGCAGTATTTT. V gene TRBV14 combines with J gene TRBJ2-3; D not certain. Trimming removed 4 bases at V and 2 bases at J, with 4 bases between. Germline loops: CDR1 SGHDN, CDR2 FVKESK. CDR3 length: 12 amino acids.

Ten or more counts support this clonotype. The chain joins TRBV14 to TRBJ2-5; 8 bases are a match to TRBD1. The ends lost 4 bases at V and 3 bases at J; junction bases unmatched: 4. Germline V gene lookup returns CDR1 SGHDN and CDR2 FVKESK. The CDR3 has 14 residues. CDR3 sequence: CASSLPQGEETQYF. The CDR3 DNA reads as TGTGCCAGCAGCCTACCACAGGGGGAAGAGACCCAGTACTTC.

As concerns this clonotype: This CDR3 fails to terminate in the conserved phenylalanine or tryptophan, so it likely reflects a read error. The rearrangement links TRBV15 to TRBJ2-1, with TRBD2 matching 11 bases. The V gene's germline CDR1 is LNHNV and CDR2 YYDKDF (reference sequence). The CDR3 totals 14 residues. The junction had 8 bases not matched to a gene; V was cut back by 9 bases and J by 7 bases. In DNA form, the CDR3 reads TGTGCCACATACCCTAGCGGGAGGATGAATGAGCAGTTCCTC. Its translation is CATYPSGRMNEQFL.

The J gene is TRBJ2-2, the V gene TRBV7-6; 10 nucleotides align to TRBD2. Germline CDR1 reads SGHVS; CDR2 reads FNYEAQ. Germline trimming cut 0 bases from V and 6 bases from J; bases unmatched to any gene: 1. This CDR3 region has 15 residues. CDR3 sequence: CASSLALAGAGELFF. CDR3 DNA: TGTGCCAGCAGCTTAGCGCTAGCGGGAGCCGGGGAGCTGTTTTTT.

This clonotype occurred many times. This sequence joins TRBV28 and TRBJ2-7; 10 nucleotides align to TRBD1. This CDR3 comprises 15 residues. V trimming: 3 bases; J trimming: 6 bases; junction bases outside the gene matches: 8. Germline CDR1 and CDR2: MDHEN and SYDVKM. In DNA form, the CDR3 reads TGTGCCAGCAGTTTTCCGGGACAGGGGATTCGCGAGCAGTACTTC. It translates to CASSFPGQGIREQYF.

Details on this clonotype: Relative to the germline gene, one junction end is altered; a read error may explain this. The chain is built from TRBV12-3 or TRBV12-4 and TRBJ1-5, with D possibly being TRBD1 (6 bases). The CDR3 runs 15 residues. The DNA for the CDR3 is TGTGCCAGCAGTGCTCTTATAGGGGGGAATCAGCCCCGGCATTTT. Protein product: CASSALIGGNQPRHF.

The rearrangement uses TRBV19 and TRBJ2-1; 7 bases match TRBD2. V was pared by 7 bases and J by 0 bases, with 9 bases of the junction left unmatched. This CDR3 has 16 amino acids. The germline V gene encodes CDR1 LNHDA and CDR2 SQIVND (reference sequence). In nucleotides, the CDR3 is TGTGCCAGTAAGCGCGGGAGCCCCAGCTCCTACAATGAGCAGTTCTTC. Residues: CASKRGSPSSYNEQFF. The whole variable domain, remainder taken from reference TRBV19 and TRBJ2-1, is DGGITQSPKYLFRKEGQNVTLSCEQNLNHDAMYWYRQDPGQGLRLIYYSQIVNDFQKGDIAEGYSVSREKKESFPLTVTSAQKNPTAFYLCASKRGSPSSYNEQFFGPGTRLTVL.

The chain combines TRBV12-3 or TRBV12-4 with TRBJ1-2, with TRBD1 matching 9 bases. V lost 7 bases to trimming and J lost 3 bases; unmatched junction nucleotides: 6. The CDR3 length is 14 residues. The CDR3 nucleotides read TGTGCCAGCACCGTACAGGGGGCGGACTATGGCTACACCTTC. It encodes CASTVQGADYGYTF.